One and the same sample provided the 15 T cell receptor beta chains below, sequenced in a study of T cells in Graves' hyperthyroidism and ophthalmopathy. Amplified regions were TCR beta CDR3 sequences from RNA transcripts. An initial round of RT-PCR targeting the TCR CDR3 relied on the HTBI primer set. MiXCR, applied by TCRdb to the multiplex PCR reads, yields one record per CDR3 protein. This sample has 600,000 to 900,000 distinct CDR3 sequences; roughly 15% occur once, and the top ten carry roughly 8%. The sample taken for sequencing was blood. The receptors shown here come from a man aged 18 to 29 with Graves' hyperthyroidism.

The chain combines TRBV28 with TRBJ1-1, with D possibly being TRBD1 (6 bases). Germline V gene lookup returns CDR1 MDHEN and CDR2 SYDVKM. The V end was cut by 6 bases, the J end by 1 base, with 15 bases between. This CDR3 is 15 amino acids long. CDR3 residues: CASSSFAGENTEAFF. The CDR3 DNA follows: TGTGCCAGCAGCTCTTTTGCAGGGGAGAACACTGAAGCTTTCTTT. Supplemented by reference TRBV28 and TRBJ1-1, the full variable domain reads DVKVTQSSRYLVKRTGEKVFLECVQDMDHENMFWYRQDPGLGLRLIYFSYDVKMKEKGDIPEGYSVSREKKERFSLILESASTNQTSMYLCASSSFAGENTEAFFGQGTRLTVV.

CDR3 nucleotide sequence: TGTGCCAGCAGCTTAGGTGGCAGGGGAACAGGGGAGCTGTTTTTT. Amino acid sequence: CASSLGGRGTGELFF. The rearrangement links TRBV11-1 to TRBJ2-2; a weak D match, TRBD1 (6 bases). V dropped 1 base and J dropped 8 bases, with 14 bases sitting between them. CDR1 and CDR2 (germline): SGHAT, FQDESV (reference sequence). This CDR3 has 15 residues.

This clonotype was counted only a few times. The rearrangement joins TRBV5-5 to TRBJ1-5; TRBD1 is a possible D gene (6 bases). In germline, CDR1 is SGHKS, CDR2 YYEKEE (reference sequence). This CDR3 has 13 amino acids. Trimming removed 3 bases from V and 5 bases from J, with 9 bases in between. The CDR3, as DNA: TGTGCCAGCAGCTGGTCAGGGGATCAGCCCCAGCATTTT. Residues: CASSWSGDQPQHF.

This clonotype was counted ten times or more. The J gene is TRBJ1-1, the V gene TRBV12-3 or TRBV12-4; D is undetermined. Trimming pared 6 bases from V and 4 bases from J, leaving 9 bases between. The CDR3 is 12 residues long. The CDR3 nucleotides read TGTGCCAGCAGCCTCCGCATCACTGAAGCTTTCTTT. The encoded protein is CASSLRITEAFF.

Many counts were recorded for this clonotype. The chain links TRBV10-3 to TRBJ2-7; weak D call: TRBD1 (6 bases). Germline V lookup: CDR1 ENHRY, CDR2 SYGVKD. The CDR3 is 14 amino acids. V was pared by 10 bases and J by 1 base, with 17 bases between. The CDR3 reads CATSGQSLSYEQYF. As DNA, the CDR3 is TGTGCCACCTCGGGACAAAGCCTTTCCTACGAGCAGTACTTC.

CDR3 coding DNA: TGTGCCAGCAGCTCCATAGAGGATGGAGAAAAACTGTTTTTT. Translated, it gives CASSSIEDGEKLFF. The chain is built from TRBV7-9 and TRBJ1-4; D unresolved. Germline V gene sequence: CDR1 SEHNR, CDR2 FQNEAQ (reference sequence). Trimming took 4 bases from V and 8 from J, leaving 14 bases between them. This CDR3 is built from 14 residues.

The chain employs TRBV4-1 and TRBJ2-5, with 11 bases lining up with TRBD1. Germline CDR1 reads MGHRA; CDR2 reads YSYEKL. The CDR3 totals 16 residues. After removal of 3 bases from V and 0 bases from J, the junction contained 3 bases not matched to a gene. This CDR3 reads CASSHGQGANQETQYF. In nucleotides, the CDR3 is TGCGCCAGCAGCCATGGACAGGGGGCGAACCAAGAGACCCAGTACTTC.

V usage is TRBV27 and J usage is TRBJ2-2; no clear D. The CDR3 is made up of 16 amino acids. V was shortened by 0 bases and J by 4 bases, with 12 bases between the two germline ends. CDR1 MNHEY and CDR2 SMNVEV come from the germline V gene (reference sequence). The CDR3: CASSLSPHSFTGELFF. The CDR3, as DNA: TGTGCCAGCAGTTTATCGCCCCACAGTTTCACCGGGGAGCTGTTTTTT.

The rearrangement uses TRBV28 and TRBJ2-5, with 7 positions matching TRBD1. In germline, CDR1 is MDHEN, CDR2 SYDVKM. The V gene end was trimmed by 6 bases and the J gene end by 4 bases; junction bases not matched to a gene: 8. The CDR3 contains 14 residues. In DNA form, the CDR3 reads TGTGCCAGCAGAAAAGGTGCAGGGGGAGAGACCCAGTACTTC. It is translated as CASRKGAGGETQYF.

The count of this clonotype is one. This chain joins TRBV25-1 and TRBJ2-7, with 9 positions matching TRBD2. Germline lookup yields CDR1 MGHDK and CDR2 SYGVNS. The J segment lost 0 bases and the V segment lost 3 bases, leaving 3 bases of the junction unmatched. This CDR3 spans 15 amino acids. CDR3 coding DNA: TGTGCCAGCAGTGATTGGACTAGCGACTCCTACGAGCAGTACTTC. This gives the protein CASSDWTSDSYEQYF.

This clonotype has just a few counts. Germline and junction disagree at one end, which may indicate a read error. This chain connects TRBV18 to TRBJ2-1, with D perhaps TRBD1 (5 bases). The CDR3 covers 13 residues. In germline, CDR1 is KGHSH, CDR2 LQKENI. Here the CDR3 DNA reads TGTGCCAGCTCACCGAACAGGTACAATGGGCAGTTCTTC. Translated: CASSPNRYNGQFF.

The chain couples TRBV9 to TRBJ2-3; D gene uncertain. This CDR3 has 14 amino acids. V was shortened by 0 bases and J by 2 bases, with 7 bases between the two germline ends. The germline gives CDR1 SGDLS, CDR2 YYNGEE. For the CDR3, the DNA is TGTGCCAGCAGCGTAGGATGGGACACAGATACGCAGTATTTT. Translating it yields CASSVGWDTDTQYF.

In this sample, this clonotype turned up a few times. This chain links TRBV24-1 with TRBJ2-1; either TRBD1 or TRBD2 may fit D (6 bases each). The CDR3 is 14 residues long. The V and J ends lost 9 bases and 5 bases respectively, with 16 bases between them. Germline V gene sequence: CDR1 KGHDR, CDR2 SFDVKD. The DNA for the CDR3 is TGTGCCACCCAGGGGAGCGGGTGGGACAATGAGCAGTTCTTC. It codes for CATQGSGWDNEQFF.

The V call is TRBV10-3, the J call TRBJ1-5; 8 nucleotides match TRBD1. With V trimmed by 2 bases and J by 3 bases, 3 bases remained unmatched. CDR1 and CDR2 from the germline V gene are ENHRY and SYGVKD. This CDR3 is built from 15 residues. CDR3 DNA: TGTGCCATCAGTGAGGTACAGGGGGACAATCAGCCCCAGCATTTT. Its protein is CAISEVQGDNQPQHF.

The chain is built from TRBV20-1 and TRBJ1-6; 10 positions agree with TRBD1. Looked up from germline, CDR1 is DFQATT and CDR2 is SNEGSKA (reference sequence). V shed 7 bases, J shed 8 bases, and the junction held 11 bases outside the gene matches. The CDR3 covers 15 residues. The CDR3 nucleotides are TGCAGTGTCAGGACAGGGGGTAAATCTTATTCACCCCTCCACTTT. Translated: CSVRTGGKSYSPLHF.